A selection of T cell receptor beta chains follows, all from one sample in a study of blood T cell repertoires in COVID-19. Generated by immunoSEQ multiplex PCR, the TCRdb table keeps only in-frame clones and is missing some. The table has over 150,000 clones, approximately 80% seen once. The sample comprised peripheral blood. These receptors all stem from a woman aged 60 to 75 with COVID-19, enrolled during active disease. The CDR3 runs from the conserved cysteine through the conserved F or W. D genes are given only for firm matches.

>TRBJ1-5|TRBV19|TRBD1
CASRTTGDSNQPQHF
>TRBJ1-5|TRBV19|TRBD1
CASIGRGGQALYSNQPQHF
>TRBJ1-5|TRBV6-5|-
CASRSRQVLGQPQHF
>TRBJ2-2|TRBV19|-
CASRTRGTGELFF
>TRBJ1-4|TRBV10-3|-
CAISQQGGNEKLFF
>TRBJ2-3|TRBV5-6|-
CASSWGLRPTDTQYF
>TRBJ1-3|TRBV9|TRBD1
CASSVGGGTGFSGNTIYF
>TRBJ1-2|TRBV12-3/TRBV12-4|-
CASSKGQQGGYTF
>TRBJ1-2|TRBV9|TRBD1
CASSVEQGDGYTF
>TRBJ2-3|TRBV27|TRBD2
CASSSLLAVSDTQYF
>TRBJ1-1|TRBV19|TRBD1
CASSTDRGQNTEAFF
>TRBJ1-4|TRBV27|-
CASSLIQATNEKLFF
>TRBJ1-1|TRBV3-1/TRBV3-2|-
CASSQDRGTEAFF
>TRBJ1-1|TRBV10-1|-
CASRPDFGSRAEAFF
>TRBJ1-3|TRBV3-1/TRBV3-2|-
CASSPSRTFSGNTIYF